These T cell receptor beta chains were read from a single sample in a study of CD8+ T cells in alopecia areata. Assay: immunoSEQ multiplex PCR; the TCRdb copy retains only in-frame clones and omits some. The sample lists approximately 300,000 clones; more than 45% were seen once. The specimen was CD4+ T cells sorted from blood, collected at week 24, from a patient treated with tofacitinib. The origin of the receptors is a human donor with alopecia areata. Each CDR3 is given without its conserved first and last residue. The D gene is left open where the match is weak.

>-|TRBJ2-5|TRBV10-3|9
AIMGEETQY
>-|TRBJ2-7|TRBV11-2|11
ASSKGVSYEQY
>TRBD1|TRBJ1-5|TRBV7-8|13
ASSHRDRVNQPQH
>-|TRBJ1-6|TRBV29-1|11
SVGTTTDSPLH
>TRBD1|TRBJ1-5|TRBV29-1|12
SVATGGGNQPQH
>TRBD1|TRBJ2-5|TRBV5-1|13
ASSLLGQGEETQY
>-|TRBJ1-1|TRBV11-2|11
ASSFRGKTEAF
>-|TRBJ2-5|TRBV4-1|13
ASSQVYQLQETQY
>-|TRBJ2-5|TRBV2|13
ASRSGSGLQETQY
>-|TRBJ2-7|TRBV28|10
ASRFFSYEQY
>-|TRBJ2-7|TRBV2|10
ASSPDRAEQY
>-|TRBJ2-7|TRBV5-4|13
ASSLGRGVAYEQY
>-|TRBJ1-1|TRBV29-1|12
SARWVRPHTEAF
>-|TRBJ1-1|TRBV4-3|13
ASSQEAMVNTEAF
>-|TRBJ2-5|TRBV29-1|8
SLGGETQY
>-|TRBJ2-7|TRBV6-5|9
ASKRGNEQY
>-|TRBJ2-5|TRBV27|12
ASSFLGPQETQY
>-|TRBJ2-1|TRBV20-1|9
SAAGDNEQF
>-|TRBJ2-5|TRBV4-2|11
ASSQEVAETQY
>TRBD2|TRBJ2-2|TRBV5-6|13
ASSLPGGRSGELF
>TRBD1|TRBJ2-1|TRBV28|14
ASSYPLNRGLNEQF
>-|TRBJ2-7|TRBV23-1|15
ASSQSGTPPLLYEQY
>-|TRBJ1-1|TRBV7-2|11
ASSYGTNTEAF
>-|TRBJ2-5|TRBV7-2|10
ASSFDRSPQY
>-|TRBJ2-7|TRBV29-1|13
SAPLRAPNSYEQY
>-|TRBJ1-5|TRBV15|16
ATSRDLYGRNSNQPQH
>TRBD2|TRBJ2-7|TRBV30|12
AWSRGGRLAEQY
>-|TRBJ1-2|TRBV30|11
AWRNREEYGYT
>-|TRBJ1-1|TRBV7-2|12
ASSVRTWDTEAF
>TRBD1|TRBJ1-2|TRBV19|14
ASSIDRDSSNYGYT
>TRBD1|TRBJ2-6|TRBV5-1|14
ASREQGAAGANVLT
>-|TRBJ1-1|TRBV27|12
ASTRAPGGTEAF
>TRBD1|TRBJ1-6|TRBV6-6|12
ASSRRQGYSPLH
>-|TRBJ2-5|TRBV6-1|11
ASTVGSQETQY
>-|TRBJ1-1|TRBV2|9
ASSVRTEAF
>TRBD2|TRBJ2-1|TRBV5-1|22
ASSFGVGLAGTSRPRSSYNEQF
>TRBD2|TRBJ2-5|TRBV27|17
ASSPHKLTSGGAGETQY
>-|TRBJ2-2|TRBV30|12
AGVRVPGPGELF
>-|TRBJ2-7|TRBV29-1|12
SVEDRRASYEQY
>TRBD1|TRBJ1-6|TRBV11-2|12
ASSPGQGDSPLH
>TRBD2|TRBJ2-2|TRBV19|15
ASSRGGLNANTGELF
>TRBD1|TRBJ1-6|TRBV9|12
ASSVAQGNSPLH
>-|TRBJ2-7|TRBV28|13
ASSFGTIGSYEQY
>-|TRBJ1-2|TRBV9|13
ASSVGELGGYGYT
>TRBD1|TRBJ2-7|TRBV5-1|12
ASSYQNDRAEQY
>TRBD2|TRBJ2-2|TRBV9|13
ASSSTSGYTGELF
>-|TRBJ2-7|TRBV18|13
ASSPHEGGPYEQY
>-|TRBJ2-2|TRBV5-4|13
ASSARAPGTGELF